This T cell receptor (beta chain) was obtained from a study of molecular identifiers for immune sequencing clone quantification. TCRdb independently ran MiXCR on the PCR reads; one entry per CDR3 protein. Among about 640,000 distinct CDR3 sequences listed, 20% were seen once. This clonotype came up many times. CDR3 length: 13 residues. From germline, CDR1 is SEHNR and CDR2 FQNEAQ (reference sequence). The V and J ends lost 1 base and 7 bases respectively, with 8 bases between them. The chain employs TRBV7-9 and TRBJ2-1; D may be TRBD2 (6 bases). The origin of this receptor is a human donor in good health. Some libraries in this study had Jurkat cell RNA spiked in. Specimen: naive CD8+ T cells from blood, with Jurkat cell RNA spiked in. Subset noted: FACS-sorted CD8+CD4-CCR7+CD45RA+ naive T cells. CDR3 loop: CASSLGGTNEQFF. The CDR3 nucleotides read TGTGCCAGCAGCTTAGGCGGGACGAATGAGCAGTTCTTC.